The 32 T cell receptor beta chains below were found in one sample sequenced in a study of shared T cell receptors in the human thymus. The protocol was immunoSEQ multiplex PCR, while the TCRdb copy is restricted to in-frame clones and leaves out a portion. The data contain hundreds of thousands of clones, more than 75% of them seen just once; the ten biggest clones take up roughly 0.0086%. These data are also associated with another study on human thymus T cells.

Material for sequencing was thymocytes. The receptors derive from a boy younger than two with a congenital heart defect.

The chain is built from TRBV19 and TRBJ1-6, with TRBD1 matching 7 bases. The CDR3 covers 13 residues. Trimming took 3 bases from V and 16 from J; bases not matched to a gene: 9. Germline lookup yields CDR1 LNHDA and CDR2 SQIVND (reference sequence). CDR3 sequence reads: CASSIPWDRVLHF. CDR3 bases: TGTGCCAGTAGTATTCCTTGGGACAGAGTACTCCACTTT.

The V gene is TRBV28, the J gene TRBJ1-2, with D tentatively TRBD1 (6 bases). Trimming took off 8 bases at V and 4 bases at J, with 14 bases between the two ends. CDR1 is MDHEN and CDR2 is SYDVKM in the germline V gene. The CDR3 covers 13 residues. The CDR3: CASSQQGIYGYTF. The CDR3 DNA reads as TGTGCCAGCTCCCAACAGGGTATCTATGGCTACACCTTC.

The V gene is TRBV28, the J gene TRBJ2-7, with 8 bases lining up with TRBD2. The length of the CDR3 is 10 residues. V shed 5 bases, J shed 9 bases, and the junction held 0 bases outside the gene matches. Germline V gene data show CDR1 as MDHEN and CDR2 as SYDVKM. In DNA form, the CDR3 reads TGTGCCAGCAGTCGGGGGGGGCAGTACTTC. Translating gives CASSRGGQYF. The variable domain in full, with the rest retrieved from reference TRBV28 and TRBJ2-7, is DVKVTQSSRYLVKRTGEKVFLECVQDMDHENMFWYRQDPGLGLRLIYFSYDVKMKEKGDIPEGYSVSREKKERFSLILESASTNQTSMYLCASSRGGQYFGPGTRLTVT.

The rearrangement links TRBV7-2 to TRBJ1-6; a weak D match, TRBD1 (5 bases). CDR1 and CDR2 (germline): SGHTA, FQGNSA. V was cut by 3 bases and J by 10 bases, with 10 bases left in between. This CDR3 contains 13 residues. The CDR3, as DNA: TGTGCCAGCAGCTTTCGGGGGGACTCACCCCTCCACTTT. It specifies CASSFRGDSPLHF.

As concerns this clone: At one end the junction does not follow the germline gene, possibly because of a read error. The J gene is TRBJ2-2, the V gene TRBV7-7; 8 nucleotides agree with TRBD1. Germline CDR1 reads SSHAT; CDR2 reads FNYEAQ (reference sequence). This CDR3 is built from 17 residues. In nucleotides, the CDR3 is TGTGCCAGCAGCCTAGCCCAGGGGGCGGAGGACACCGGGGAGCTGTTTTTT. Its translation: CASSLAQGAEDTGELFF.

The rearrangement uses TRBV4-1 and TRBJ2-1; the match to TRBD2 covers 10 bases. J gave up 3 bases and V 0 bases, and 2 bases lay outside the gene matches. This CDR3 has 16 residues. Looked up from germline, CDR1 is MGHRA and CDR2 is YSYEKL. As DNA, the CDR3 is TGCGCCAGCAGCCAAGAGAGACTAGCGGGCTACAATGAGCAGTTCTTC. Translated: CASSQERLAGYNEQFF.

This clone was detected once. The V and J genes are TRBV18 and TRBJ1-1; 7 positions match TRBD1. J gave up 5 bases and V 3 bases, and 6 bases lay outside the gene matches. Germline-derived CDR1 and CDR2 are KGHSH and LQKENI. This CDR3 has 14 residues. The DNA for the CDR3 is TGTGCCAGCTCACCCGACAGGGCGGGAACTGAAGCTTTCTTT. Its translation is CASSPDRAGTEAFF.

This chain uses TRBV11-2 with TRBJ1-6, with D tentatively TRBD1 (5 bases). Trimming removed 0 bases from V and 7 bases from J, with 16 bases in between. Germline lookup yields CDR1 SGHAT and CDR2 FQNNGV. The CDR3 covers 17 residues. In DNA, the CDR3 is TGTGCCAGCAGCTTAGAGCGCAGGGTTGGTCTGAATTCACCCCTCCACTTT. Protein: CASSLERRVGLNSPLHF.

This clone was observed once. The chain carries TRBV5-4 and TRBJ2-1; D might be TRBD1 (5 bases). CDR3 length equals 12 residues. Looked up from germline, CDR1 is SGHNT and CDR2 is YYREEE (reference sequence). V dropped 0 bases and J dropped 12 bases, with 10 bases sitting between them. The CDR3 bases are TGTGCCAGCAGCTTGGGAACCGACAGGCAGTTCTTC. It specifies CASSLGTDRQFF.

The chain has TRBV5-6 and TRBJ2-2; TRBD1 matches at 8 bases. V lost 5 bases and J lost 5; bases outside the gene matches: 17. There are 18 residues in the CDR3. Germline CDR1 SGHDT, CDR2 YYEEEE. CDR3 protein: CASSRTMTGAGFTGELFF. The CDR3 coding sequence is TGTGCCAGCAGTCGAACAATGACAGGGGCAGGTTTTACCGGGGAGCTGTTTTTT.

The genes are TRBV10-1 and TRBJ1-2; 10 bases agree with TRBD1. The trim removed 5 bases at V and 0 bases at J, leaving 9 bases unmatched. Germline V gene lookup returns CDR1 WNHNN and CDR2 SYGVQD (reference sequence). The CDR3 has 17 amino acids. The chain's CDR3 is CASSFLTGGITNYGYTF. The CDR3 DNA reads TGCGCCAGCAGTTTTCTGACAGGGGGCATCACTAACTATGGCTACACCTTC.

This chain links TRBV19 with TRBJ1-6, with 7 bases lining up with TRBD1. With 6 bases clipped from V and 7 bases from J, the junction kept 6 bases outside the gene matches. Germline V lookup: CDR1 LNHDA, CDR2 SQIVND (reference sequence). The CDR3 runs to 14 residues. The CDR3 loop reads CASRRGTANSPLHF. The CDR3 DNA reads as TGTGCCAGTAGAAGGGGGACAGCGAATTCACCCCTCCACTTT. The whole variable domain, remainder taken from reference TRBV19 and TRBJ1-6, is DGGITQSPKYLFRKEGQNVTLSCEQNLNHDAMYWYRQDPGQGLRLIYYSQIVNDFQKGDIAEGYSVSREKKESFPLTVTSAQKNPTAFYLCASRRGTANSPLHFGNGTRLTVT.

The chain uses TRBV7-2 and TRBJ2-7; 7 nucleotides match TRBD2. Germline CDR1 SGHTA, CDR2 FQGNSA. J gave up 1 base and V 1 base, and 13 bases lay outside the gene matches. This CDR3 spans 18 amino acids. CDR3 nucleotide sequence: TGTGCCAGCAGCTTAGACCCCACGACTAGCCTGAATTCCTACGAGCAGTACTTC. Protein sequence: CASSLDPTTSLNSYEQYF.

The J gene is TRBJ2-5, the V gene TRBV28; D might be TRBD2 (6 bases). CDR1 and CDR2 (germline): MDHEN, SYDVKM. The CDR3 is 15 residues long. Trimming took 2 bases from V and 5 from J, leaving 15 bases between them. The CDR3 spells CASSLATSGGETQYF. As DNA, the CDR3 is TGTGCCAGCAGTTTAGCGACTAGTGGGGGGGAGACCCAGTACTTC.

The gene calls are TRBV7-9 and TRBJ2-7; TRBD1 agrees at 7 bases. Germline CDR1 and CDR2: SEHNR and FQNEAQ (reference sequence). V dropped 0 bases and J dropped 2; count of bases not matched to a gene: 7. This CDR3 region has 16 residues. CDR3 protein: CASSLARSQGAYEQYF. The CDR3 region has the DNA TGTGCCAGCAGCTTAGCGAGATCCCAGGGGGCCTACGAGCAGTACTTC.

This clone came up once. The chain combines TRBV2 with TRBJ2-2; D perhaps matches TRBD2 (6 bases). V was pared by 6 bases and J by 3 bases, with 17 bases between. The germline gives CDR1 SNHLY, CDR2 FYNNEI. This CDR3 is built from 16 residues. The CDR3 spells CASRGDFSYHTGELFF. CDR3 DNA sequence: TGTGCCAGCAGGGGGGACTTCTCTTACCACACCGGGGAGCTGTTTTTT.

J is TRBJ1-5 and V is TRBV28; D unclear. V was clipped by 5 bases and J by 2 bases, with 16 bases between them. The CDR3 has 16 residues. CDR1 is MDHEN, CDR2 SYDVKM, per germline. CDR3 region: CASSRGGTIGNQPQHF. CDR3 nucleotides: TGTGCCAGCAGTCGGGGAGGAACAATAGGCAATCAGCCCCAGCATTTT.

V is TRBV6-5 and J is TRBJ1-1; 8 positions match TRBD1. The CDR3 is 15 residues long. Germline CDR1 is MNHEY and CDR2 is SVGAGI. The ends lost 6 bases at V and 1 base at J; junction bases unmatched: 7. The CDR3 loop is CASSHDRGPNTEAFF. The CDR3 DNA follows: TGTGCCAGCAGCCATGACAGGGGCCCGAACACTGAAGCTTTCTTT.

The CDR3 DNA reads as TGTGCCAGCAGTCGCCGAATAGCGGGAGACAATGAGCAGTTCTTC. This gives the protein CASSRRIAGDNEQFF. V usage is TRBV6-5 and J usage is TRBJ2-1, with 9 bases matching TRBD2. CDR1 is MNHEY and CDR2 is SVGAGI in the germline V gene. The V gene end was trimmed by 5 bases and the J gene end by 5 bases; junction bases not matched to a gene: 7. The CDR3 is 15 residues long.

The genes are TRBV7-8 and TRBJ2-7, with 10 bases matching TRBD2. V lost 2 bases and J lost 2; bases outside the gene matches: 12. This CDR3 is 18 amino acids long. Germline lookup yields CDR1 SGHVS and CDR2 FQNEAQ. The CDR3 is CASSLRVFLAGGTYEQYF. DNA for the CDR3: TGTGCCAGCAGCTTACGGGTGTTTTTAGCGGGAGGAACCTACGAGCAGTACTTC.

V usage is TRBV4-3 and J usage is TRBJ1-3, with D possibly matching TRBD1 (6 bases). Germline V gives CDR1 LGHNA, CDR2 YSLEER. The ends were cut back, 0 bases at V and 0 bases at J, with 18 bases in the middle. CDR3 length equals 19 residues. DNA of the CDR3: TGCGCCAGCAGCCAAGATGGGGCCCGCGGACAGAGCTCTGGAAACACCATATATTTT. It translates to CASSQDGARGQSSGNTIYF.

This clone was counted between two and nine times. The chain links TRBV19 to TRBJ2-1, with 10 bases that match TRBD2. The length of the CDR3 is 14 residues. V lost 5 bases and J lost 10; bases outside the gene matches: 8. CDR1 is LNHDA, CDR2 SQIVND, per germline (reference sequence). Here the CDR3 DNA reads TGTGCCAGTAGTCACGAGCGGGAGGGGCGGGAGCAGTTCTTC. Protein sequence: CASSHEREGREQFF.

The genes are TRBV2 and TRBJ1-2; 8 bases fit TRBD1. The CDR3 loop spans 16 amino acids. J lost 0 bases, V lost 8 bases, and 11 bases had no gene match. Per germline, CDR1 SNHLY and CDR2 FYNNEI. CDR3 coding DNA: TGTGCCAGCCCTAAGTTCCCGACAGGGGCTAACTATGGCTACACCTTC. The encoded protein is CASPKFPTGANYGYTF.

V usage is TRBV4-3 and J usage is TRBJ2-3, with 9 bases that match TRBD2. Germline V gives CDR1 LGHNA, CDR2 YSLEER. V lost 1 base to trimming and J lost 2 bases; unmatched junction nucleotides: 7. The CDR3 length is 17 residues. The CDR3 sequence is CASSQGASGVLTDTQYF. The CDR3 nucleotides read TGCGCCAGCAGCCAAGGGGCTAGCGGGGTTCTCACAGATACGCAGTATTTT.

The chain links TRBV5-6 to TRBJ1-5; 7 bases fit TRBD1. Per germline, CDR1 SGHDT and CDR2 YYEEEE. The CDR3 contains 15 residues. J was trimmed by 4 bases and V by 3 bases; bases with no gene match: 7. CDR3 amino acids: CASSSRGQINQPQHF. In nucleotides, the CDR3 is TGTGCCAGCAGCTCCAGGGGACAGATAAATCAGCCCCAGCATTTT.

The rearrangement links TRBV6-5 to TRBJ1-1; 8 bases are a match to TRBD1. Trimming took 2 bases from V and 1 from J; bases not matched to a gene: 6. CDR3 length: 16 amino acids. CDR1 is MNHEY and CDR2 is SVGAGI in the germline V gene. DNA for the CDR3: TGTGCCAGCAGTTACCATTGGACAGGGAGGAACACTGAAGCTTTCTTT. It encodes CASSYHWTGRNTEAFF.

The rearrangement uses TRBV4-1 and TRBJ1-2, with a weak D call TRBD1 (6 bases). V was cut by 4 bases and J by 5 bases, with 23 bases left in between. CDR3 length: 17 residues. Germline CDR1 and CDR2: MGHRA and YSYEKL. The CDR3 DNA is TGCGCCAGCAGCCCACGGGAATGCCCACGACAGGTATATGGCTACACCTTC. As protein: CASSPRECPRQVYGYTF.

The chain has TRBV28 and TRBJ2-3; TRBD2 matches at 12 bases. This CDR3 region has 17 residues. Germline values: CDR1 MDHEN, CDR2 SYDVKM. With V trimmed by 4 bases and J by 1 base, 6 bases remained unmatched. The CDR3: CASSSRTSGTCTDTQYF. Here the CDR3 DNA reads TGTGCCAGCAGTTCAAGGACTAGCGGGACTTGCACAGATACGCAGTATTTT.

The CDR3 spells CASSAVLAGGESGANVLTF. Here the CDR3 DNA reads TGTGCCAGCTCTGCGGTACTAGCGGGGGGAGAATCTGGGGCCAACGTCCTGACTTTC. V gene TRBV5-5 combines with J gene TRBJ2-6; TRBD2 matches 12 bases. Germline CDR1 and CDR2: SGHKS and YYEKEE (reference sequence). V gave up 7 bases and J gave up 1 base; unmatched junction bases: 12. This CDR3 is built from 19 residues. Based on the CDR3 plus reference TRBV5-5 and TRBJ2-6, the full variable domain is DAGVTQSPTHLIKTRGQQVTLRCSPISGHKSVSWYQQVLGQGPQFIFQYYEKEERGRGNFPDRFSARQFPNYSSELNVNALLLGDSALYLCASSAVLAGGESGANVLTFGAGSRLTVL.

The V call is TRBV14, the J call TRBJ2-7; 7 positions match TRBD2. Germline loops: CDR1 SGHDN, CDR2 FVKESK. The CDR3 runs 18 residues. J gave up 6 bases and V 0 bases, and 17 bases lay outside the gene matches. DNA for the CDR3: TGTGCCAGCAGCCAAGAGGGGGGGACGGGGCCTGGGAGGTCCGAGCAGTACTTC. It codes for CASSQEGGTGPGRSEQYF.

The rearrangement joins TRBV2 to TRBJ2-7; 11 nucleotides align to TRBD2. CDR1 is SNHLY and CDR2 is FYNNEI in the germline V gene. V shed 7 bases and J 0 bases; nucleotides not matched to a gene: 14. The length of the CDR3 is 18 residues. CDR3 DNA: TGTGCCAGCAACCTGGGGAAACTAGCGGGGGTTATCTCCTACGAGCAGTACTTC. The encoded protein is CASNLGKLAGVISYEQYF.

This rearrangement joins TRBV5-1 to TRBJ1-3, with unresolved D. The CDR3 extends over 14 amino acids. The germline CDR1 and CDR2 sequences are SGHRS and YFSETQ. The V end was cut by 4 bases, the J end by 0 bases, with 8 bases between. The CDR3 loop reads CASSGGRSGNTIYF. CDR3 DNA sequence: TGCGCCAGCAGCGGAGGACGCTCTGGAAACACCATATATTTT.